This T cell receptor beta chain was obtained from a study of cytomegalovirus exposure and HLA in healthy donors. Use of 60 Vbeta and 13 Jbeta primers characterized the PCR. Clones were sequenced by immunoSEQ multiplex PCR, and TCRdb holds only the in-frame ones, with some missing. The profile shows approximately 82,000 clones, around 9.1% of them singletons. This clone was observed a handful of times. No antigen is known for it. Unrecorded immune exposures were likely, despite nominal health at sampling. Study-level results: The dataset shows that most TCR sequences were rare, while some public TCRs occurred in many donors.

The CDR3 loop spans 16 amino acids. CDR1 and CDR2 from the germline V gene are GTSNPN and SVGIG (reference sequence). With 0 bases removed from V and 4 bases from J, the gap between germline ends came to 18 bases. The chain combines TRBV30 with TRBJ1-2; D perhaps matches TRBD1 (5 bases). Sequenced material: PBMCs. The sequence was collected from a man aged 60-69 years in good health and CMV-seropositive. CDR3 nucleotide sequence: TGTGCCTGGAGTGTACGGGCAGGGAAGTCTAGCTATGGCTACACCTTC. It codes for CAWSVRAGKSSYGYTF.